This T cell receptor (beta chain) was captured by sequencing in a study of Graves' ophthalmopathy and Graves' hyperthyroidism (dated by TCRdb to the late 2010s). In terms of the full investigation: Stable hyperthyroidism was defined as no progression to ophthalmopathy within 18 months of follow-up. To tell Graves' ophthalmopathy apart from Graves' hyperthyroidism, and to predict which patients would progress to ophthalmopathy, the study relied on TCR beta repertoire signatures. In total, under 150 blood samples were TCR-sequenced: some 43 ophthalmopathy, some 80 hyperthyroidism and approximately 17 hyperthyroidism-to-ophthalmopathy patients. To explore V-J signatures that separate ophthalmopathy from hyperthyroidism, a discovery set of 95 to 100 patients was enrolled, consisting of more than 40 with ophthalmopathy and 55 to 65 with stable hyperthyroidism. An independent validation cohort was composed of around 19 hyperthyroidism patients and around 15 patients who later progressed from hyperthyroidism to ophthalmopathy. T-cell repertoires of thyroid tissue and blood were compared in several hyperthyroidism patients. Once sampling was done, hyperthyroidism patients were given methimazole at a starting dose of 30 mg daily, while ophthalmopathy patients were given high-dose intravenous methylprednisolone.

Based on the germline V gene, the CDR1 and CDR2 sequences are SNHLY and FYNNEI. From the cysteine through the phenylalanine, the CDR3 covers 16 amino acids. CDR3 DNA only is kept here, 48 bases in frame from base 1. Notes on this clonotype: Its antigen is still unknown. The germline gene is not matched at one end of the junction; a read error may be the cause.

Study-wide findings and limitations: In cross-validation, the 13-signature model distinguished ophthalmopathy from stable hyperthyroidism with around 90% sensitivity and 81.08% specificity, while in the test set the corresponding values were roughly 80% and 75%. Among expanded thyroid clonotypes with frequency above 0.001, most also showed up in blood, which suggests that blood repertoires may reflect the thyroid immune response. In validation, the model predicted ophthalmopathy progression with about 71% sensitivity and 72.22% specificity; some 13 predicted patients were CT-confirmed with GO in a median of around 6.5 months. No statistical method was used to set the sample size in advance, and the investigators knew which group each participant was assigned to.

Hyperthyroidism patients were newly diagnosed, with disease duration under 2 months, and aged 18 to 65 years. Patients were excluded if they had other autoimmune diseases, uncontrolled infections, pregnancy or lactation. Clinical symptoms, serum thyroxine, TRAb, thyroid ultrasound and orbital computed tomography formed the basis of the diagnosis. Total RNA was extracted using Trizol reagent, and RNA quality was checked on an Agilent 2100 Bioanalyzer. For repertoire sequencing, TCR beta CDR3 regions were amplified from RNA transcripts. A first-round RT-PCR used HTBI primers with the Qiagen OneStep RT-PCR kit, followed by a second-round multiplex PCR, size selection and purification. The libraries underwent paired-end sequencing with 100 bp reads on an Illumina HiSeq2000. As for the authors' bioinformatics: Reads were processed with SOAPnuke, discarding reads with adapters, uncalled bases, mean Phred below 15, or no exact constant-primer or identifier match. High-quality paired reads were merged with COPE v1.2.5. Unique nucleotide sequences were defined as clonotypes and aligned to IMGT TRB V, D and J references using MiTCR v1.1. The analysis was limited to V-J combinations with a frequency above 0.0001, which together covered approximately 99% of repertoires. For each V-J combination, a TCR clonal expansion and chaos score was defined as the ratio of F50 clonal expansion to chaos observed in the TCRdist matrix. Welch's t-statistics and random forest were used to reduce features to about 14 V-J combinations, which were fed into a naive Bayes classifier. Thyroid-blood repertoire similarity was quantified with the Morisita-Horn index. TCRdb redid the processing of the public reads, applying fastp at Q25 and MiXCR, and retained in-frame beta chains. Entries are consolidated by CDR3 protein sequence, retaining the most common genes and DNA. For this entry, the V and J calls and clone size follow TCRdb and not the study's own pipeline. Recorded for this sample are 580,000 or so distinct CDR3 sequences; approximately 35% of them occurred a single time. The ten top clones hold about 4.2% of the sample.

The clonotype comes from an adult man with Graves' hyperthyroidism. The V and J segments used are TRBV2 and TRBJ2-2; possibly the D gene is TRBD2, per 6 matching bases. Sequenced input: peripheral blood or thyroid tissue (not recorded which). CDR3 region: CASSELGSRNTGGLFF. The sequenced DNA: TGTGCCAGCAGTGAATTAGGTAGTCGGAACACCGGGGGGCTGTTTTTT. Where the CDR3 stops, the reference TRBV2 and TRBJ2-2 genes take over; the full variable domain is EPEVTQTPSHQVTQMGQEVILRCVPISNHLYFYWYRQILGQKVEFLVSFYNNEISEKSEIFDDQFSVERPDGSNFTLKIRSTKLEDSAMYFCASSELGSRNTGGLFFGEGSRLTVL.